This T cell receptor (beta chain) came from a study of blood T cell repertoires in COVID-19. About the research overall: There were acute and convalescent COVID-19 samples, and they came from the United States, Italy and Spain. The cDNA or gDNA used as material had been derived from T cells, B-cell-depleted T cells, or PBMCs.

CDR3 length equals 15 residues. Per the germline V gene, CDR1 is SGDLS and CDR2 is YYNGEE. Trimming removed 4 bases from V and 2 bases from J; junction bases left unmatched: 9. Under the authors' procedure: Scientists estimated how many nucleated cells there were by amplifying reference gene primers. Clones were sequenced by immunoSEQ multiplex PCR, and TCRdb holds only the in-frame ones, with some missing. V, J and clone size were drawn from that table, and D and trimming were deduced from the DNA. Found here are 200,000 to 250,000 clones, around nine tenths of them singletons; the top ten hold 5.5% to 8%.

V gene TRBV9 combines with J gene TRBJ2-7; 7 nucleotides match TRBD2. The source is a man between 60 and 70 years old who had recovered from COVID-19. Sequenced sample: peripheral blood. The CDR3 DNA is TGTGCCAGCAGCCCCCGCAGCGGGAACACCTACGAGCAGTACTTC. Its translation is CASSPRSGNTYEQYF.